The clone carrying this T cell receptor beta chain was counted once. Sequencing used immunoSEQ multiplex PCR; TCRdb keeps in-frame clones, though not all of them. The table includes tens of thousands of clones, around 80% detected once. Documented time point: cycle 4 day 1 (C4D1), after more than five weeks of nivolumab. All patients experienced relapse after autologous stem cell transplantation, and brentuximab vedotin exposure was variable. The data belong to a study of PD-1 blockade in classical Hodgkin lymphoma. Germline CDR1 reads MGHRA; CDR2 reads YSYEKL. The CDR3 is made up of 17 amino acids. Losses at the gene ends were 0 bases for V and 2 bases for J; bases not matched to a gene: 9.

Source: peripheral blood mononuclear cells (PBMCs), taken before the fourth cycle of nivolumab. The rearrangement links TRBV4-1 to TRBJ2-5, with 7 nucleotides matching TRBD2. The source is a human donor with classical Hodgkin lymphoma. CDR3 in amino acids: CASSQDGASGLQETQYF. Written as DNA, the CDR3 is TGCGCCAGCAGCCAAGATGGGGCTAGCGGCCTACAAGAGACCCAGTACTTC.